A single TCR beta chain is shown here with its context. A read error may account for a junction end that differs from germline. MiXCR, applied by TCRdb to the RT-PCR reads, yields one record per CDR3 protein. The sample records roughly 560 distinct CDR3 sequences, about 38% being singletons. CDR1 is LGHNA, CDR2 YSLEER, per germline. This CDR3 comprises 16 residues. Sequencing was carried out using memory CD4+ T cells from salivary gland. The clonotype was recovered from a female donor with primary Sjogren's syndrome. The V gene is TRBV4-3, the J gene TRBJ1-3; D unclear. The CDR3, as DNA: TGCGCCAGCAGCCAAGCGCTCAACCCGGCCCTAAACACCATATACTTT. Its translation is CASSQALNPALNTIYF.